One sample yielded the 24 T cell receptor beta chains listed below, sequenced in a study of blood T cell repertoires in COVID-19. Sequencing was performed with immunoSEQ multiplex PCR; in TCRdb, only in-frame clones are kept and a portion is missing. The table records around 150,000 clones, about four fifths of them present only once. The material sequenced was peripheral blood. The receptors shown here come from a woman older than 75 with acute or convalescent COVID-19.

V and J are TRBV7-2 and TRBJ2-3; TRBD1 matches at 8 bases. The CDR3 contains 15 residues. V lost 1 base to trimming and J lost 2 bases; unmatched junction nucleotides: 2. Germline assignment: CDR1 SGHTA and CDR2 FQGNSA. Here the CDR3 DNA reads TGTGCCAGCAGCTTAGGACAGGGGACCACAGATACGCAGTATTTT. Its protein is CASSLGQGTTDTQYF.

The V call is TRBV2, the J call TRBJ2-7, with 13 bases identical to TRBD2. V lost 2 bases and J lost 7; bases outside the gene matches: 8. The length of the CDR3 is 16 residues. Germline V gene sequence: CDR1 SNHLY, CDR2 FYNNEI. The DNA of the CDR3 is TGTGCCAGCAGTGAAAGACAGACACTAGCGGGAGGGGAGCAGTACTTC. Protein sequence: CASSERQTLAGGEQYF. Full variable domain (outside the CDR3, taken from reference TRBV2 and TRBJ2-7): EPEVTQTPSHQVTQMGQEVILRCVPISNHLYFYWYRQILGQKVEFLVSFYNNEISEKSEIFDDQFSVERPDGSNFTLKIRSTKLEDSAMYFCASSERQTLAGGEQYFGPGTRLTVT.

The CDR3 bases are TGTGCCAGTAGTAGGGGACAGGGAAGATGGGCTAACTATGGCTACACCTTC. Its protein is CASSRGQGRWANYGYTF. The V gene is TRBV19, the J gene TRBJ1-2, with 9 bases fitting TRBD1. The CDR3 covers 17 residues. After removal of 4 bases from V and 0 bases from J, the junction contained 9 bases not matched to a gene. Looked up from germline, CDR1 is LNHDA and CDR2 is SQIVND (reference sequence).

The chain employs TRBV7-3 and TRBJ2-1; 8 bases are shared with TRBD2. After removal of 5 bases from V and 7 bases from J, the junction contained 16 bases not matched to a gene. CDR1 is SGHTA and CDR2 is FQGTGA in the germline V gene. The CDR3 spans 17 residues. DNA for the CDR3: TGTGCCAGCAGCCACGCTACAAAGGGACTAGGTCCGAATGAGCAGTTCTTC. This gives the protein CASSHATKGLGPNEQFF.

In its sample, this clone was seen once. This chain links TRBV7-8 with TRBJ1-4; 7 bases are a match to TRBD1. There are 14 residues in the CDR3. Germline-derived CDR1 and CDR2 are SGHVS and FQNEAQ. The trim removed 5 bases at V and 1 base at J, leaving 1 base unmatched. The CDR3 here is CASSGTETNEKLFF. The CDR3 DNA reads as TGTGCCAGCAGCGGGACAGAAACTAATGAAAAACTGTTTTTT.

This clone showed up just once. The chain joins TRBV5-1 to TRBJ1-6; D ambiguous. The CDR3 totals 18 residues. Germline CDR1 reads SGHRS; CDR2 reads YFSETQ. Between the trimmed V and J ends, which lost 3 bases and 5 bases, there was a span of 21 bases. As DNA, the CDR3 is TGCGCCAGCAGCTCCAGGAACCTTGCTCCTTCTAATAATTCACCCCTCCACTTT. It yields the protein CASSSRNLAPSNNSPLHF.

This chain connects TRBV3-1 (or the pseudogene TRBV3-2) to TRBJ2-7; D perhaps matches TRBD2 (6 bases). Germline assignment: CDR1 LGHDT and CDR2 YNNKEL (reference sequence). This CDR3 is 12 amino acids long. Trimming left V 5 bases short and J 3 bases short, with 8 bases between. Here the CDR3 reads CASSSRDYEQYF. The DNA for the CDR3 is TGTGCCAGCAGCTCGCGGGACTACGAGCAGTACTTC.

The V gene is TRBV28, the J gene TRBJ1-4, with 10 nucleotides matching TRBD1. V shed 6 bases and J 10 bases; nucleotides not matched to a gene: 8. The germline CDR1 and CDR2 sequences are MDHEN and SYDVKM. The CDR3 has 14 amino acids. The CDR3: CASRGTGVSLKLFF. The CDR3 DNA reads TGTGCCAGCAGGGGGACAGGGGTGTCGTTAAAACTGTTTTTT. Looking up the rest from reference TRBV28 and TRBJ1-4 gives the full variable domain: DVKVTQSSRYLVKRTGEKVFLECVQDMDHENMFWYRQDPGLGLRLIYFSYDVKMKEKGDIPEGYSVSREKKERFSLILESASTNQTSMYLCASRGTGVSLKLFFGSGTQLSVL.

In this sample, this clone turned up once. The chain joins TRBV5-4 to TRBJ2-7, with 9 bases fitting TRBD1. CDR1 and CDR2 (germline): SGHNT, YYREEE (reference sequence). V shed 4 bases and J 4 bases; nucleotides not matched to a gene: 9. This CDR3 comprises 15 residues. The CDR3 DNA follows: TGTGCCAGCAGCAGCCTGACAGGGGGTAATTACGAGCAGTACTTC. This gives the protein CASSSLTGGNYEQYF.

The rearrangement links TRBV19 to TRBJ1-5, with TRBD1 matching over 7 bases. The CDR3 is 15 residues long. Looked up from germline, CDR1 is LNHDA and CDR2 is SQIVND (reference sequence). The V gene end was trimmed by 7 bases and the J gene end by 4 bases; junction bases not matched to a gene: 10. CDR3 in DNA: TGTGCCAGTAACCAAGGACAGGTTGGGAATCAGCCCCAGCATTTT. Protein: CASNQGQVGNQPQHF. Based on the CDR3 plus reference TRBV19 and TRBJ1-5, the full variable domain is DGGITQSPKYLFRKEGQNVTLSCEQNLNHDAMYWYRQDPGQGLRLIYYSQIVNDFQKGDIAEGYSVSREKKESFPLTVTSAQKNPTAFYLCASNQGQVGNQPQHFGDGTRLSIL.

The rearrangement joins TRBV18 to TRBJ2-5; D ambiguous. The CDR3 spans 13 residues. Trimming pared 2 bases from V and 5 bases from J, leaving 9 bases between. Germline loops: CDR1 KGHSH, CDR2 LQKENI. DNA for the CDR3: TGTGCCAGCTCACCAATGAGCGAGGAGACCCAGTACTTC. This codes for CASSPMSEETQYF.

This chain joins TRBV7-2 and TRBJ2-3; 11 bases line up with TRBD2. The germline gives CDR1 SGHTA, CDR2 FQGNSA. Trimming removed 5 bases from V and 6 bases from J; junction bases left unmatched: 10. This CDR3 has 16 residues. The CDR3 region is CASSPRGSGRVDTQYF. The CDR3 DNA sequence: TGTGCCAGCAGCCCCCGGGGTAGCGGGAGGGTGGATACGCAGTATTTT.

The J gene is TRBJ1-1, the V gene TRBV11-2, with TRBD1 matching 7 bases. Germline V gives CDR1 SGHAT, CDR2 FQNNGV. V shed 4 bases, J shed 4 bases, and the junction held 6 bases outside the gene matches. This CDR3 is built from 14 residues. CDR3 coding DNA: TGTGCCAGCAGCTCCCCAGACAGGGTCACTGAAGCTTTCTTT. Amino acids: CASSSPDRVTEAFF.

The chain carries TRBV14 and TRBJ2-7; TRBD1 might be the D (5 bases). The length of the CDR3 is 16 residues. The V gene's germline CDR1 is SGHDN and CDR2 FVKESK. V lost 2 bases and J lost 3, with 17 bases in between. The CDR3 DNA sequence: TGTGCCAGCAGCCAAAGGGCAGGGCTGGTTGGCTACGAGCAGTACTTC. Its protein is CASSQRAGLVGYEQYF.

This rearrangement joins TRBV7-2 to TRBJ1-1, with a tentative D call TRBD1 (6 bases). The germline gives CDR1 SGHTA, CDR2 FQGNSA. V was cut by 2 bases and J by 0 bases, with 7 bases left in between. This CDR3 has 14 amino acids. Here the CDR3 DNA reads TGTGCCAGCAGCTTAACAGGGTTGAACACTGAAGCTTTCTTT. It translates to CASSLTGLNTEAFF.

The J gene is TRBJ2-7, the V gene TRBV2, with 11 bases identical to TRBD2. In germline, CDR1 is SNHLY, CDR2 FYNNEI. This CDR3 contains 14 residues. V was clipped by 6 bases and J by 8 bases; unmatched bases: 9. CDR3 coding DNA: TGTGCCAGCAGGACCGGCGGGACTAGCGGAAAGCAGTACTTC. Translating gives CASRTGGTSGKQYF. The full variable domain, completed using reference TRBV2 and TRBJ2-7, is EPEVTQTPSHQVTQMGQEVILRCVPISNHLYFYWYRQILGQKVEFLVSFYNNEISEKSEIFDDQFSVERPDGSNFTLKIRSTKLEDSAMYFCASRTGGTSGKQYFGPGTRLTVT.

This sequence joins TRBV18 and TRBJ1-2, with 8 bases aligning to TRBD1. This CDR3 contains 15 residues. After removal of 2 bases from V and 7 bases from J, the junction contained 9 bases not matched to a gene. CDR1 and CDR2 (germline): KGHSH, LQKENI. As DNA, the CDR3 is TGTGCCAGCTCACCAAGAGACAGGGGACAACCTGGCTACACCTTC. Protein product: CASSPRDRGQPGYTF. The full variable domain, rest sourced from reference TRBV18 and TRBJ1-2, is NAGVMQNPRHLVRRRGQEARLRCSPMKGHSHVYWYRQLPEEGLKFMVYLQKENIIDESGMPKERFSAEFPKEGPSILRIQQVVRGDSAAYFCASSPRDRGQPGYTFGSGTRLTVV.

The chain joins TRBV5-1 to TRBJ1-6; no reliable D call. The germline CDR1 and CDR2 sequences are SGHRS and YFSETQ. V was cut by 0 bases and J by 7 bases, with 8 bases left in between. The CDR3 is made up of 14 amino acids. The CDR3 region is CASSLAGVNSPLHF. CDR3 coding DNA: TGCGCCAGCAGCTTGGCCGGGGTAAATTCACCCCTCCACTTT.

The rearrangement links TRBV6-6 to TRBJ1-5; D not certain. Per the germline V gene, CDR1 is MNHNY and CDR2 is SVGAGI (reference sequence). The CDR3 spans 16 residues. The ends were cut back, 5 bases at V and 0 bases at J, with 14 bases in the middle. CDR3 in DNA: TGTGCCAGCAGTATTGCATTTTCAGATAGCAATCAGCCCCAGCATTTT. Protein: CASSIAFSDSNQPQHF.

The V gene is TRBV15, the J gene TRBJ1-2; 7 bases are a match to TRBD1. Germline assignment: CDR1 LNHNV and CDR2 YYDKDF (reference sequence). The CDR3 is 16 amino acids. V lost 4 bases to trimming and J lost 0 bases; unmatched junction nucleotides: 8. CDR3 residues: CATSTGTEITNYGYTF. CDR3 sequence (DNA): TGTGCCACCAGCACCGGGACAGAAATAACTAACTATGGCTACACCTTC.

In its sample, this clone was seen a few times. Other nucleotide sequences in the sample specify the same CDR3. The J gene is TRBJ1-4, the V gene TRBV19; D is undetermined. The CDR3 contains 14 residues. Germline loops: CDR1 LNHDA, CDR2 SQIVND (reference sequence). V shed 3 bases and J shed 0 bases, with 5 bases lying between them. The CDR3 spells CASSISATNEKLFF. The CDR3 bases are TGTGCCAGTAGTATTTCCGCAACTAATGAAAAACTGTTTTTT.

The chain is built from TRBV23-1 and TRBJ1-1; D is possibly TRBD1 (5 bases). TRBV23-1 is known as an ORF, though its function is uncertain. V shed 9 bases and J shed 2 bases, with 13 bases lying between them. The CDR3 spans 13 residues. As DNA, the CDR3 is TGCGCCAGTACGAGCGGGGCCAACACTGAAGCTTTCTTT. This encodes CASTSGANTEAFF.

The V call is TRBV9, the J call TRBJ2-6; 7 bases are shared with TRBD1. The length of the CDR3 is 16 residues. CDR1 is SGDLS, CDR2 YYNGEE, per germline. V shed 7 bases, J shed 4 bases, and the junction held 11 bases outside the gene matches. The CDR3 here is CASGRGRGTGANVLTF. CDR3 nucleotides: TGTGCCAGCGGCCGAGGCAGGGGGACAGGGGCCAACGTCCTGACTTTC.

The CDR3 sequence is CASSRHQNTGELFF. In nucleotides, the CDR3 is TGTGCCAGCAGCCGACACCAGAACACCGGGGAGCTGTTTTTT. The chain carries TRBV3-1 (or the pseudogene TRBV3-2) and TRBJ2-2; D remains unclear. Per the germline V gene, CDR1 is LGHDT and CDR2 is YNNKEL (reference sequence). CDR3 size: 14 residues. V dropped 4 bases and J dropped 1 base, with 7 bases sitting between them.